One sample yielded the 23 T cell receptor beta chains listed below, sequenced in a study of T-cell memory formation after mild COVID-19. MiXCR, applied by TCRdb to the 5' RACE reads, yields one record per CDR3 protein. The repertoire holds about 470,000 distinct CDR3 sequences, with about 20% as singletons. Sequences were obtained from PBMCs or a T cell subset sorted from them (not recorded which). These TCRs come from an adult woman who had mild COVID-19 (a few samples of this study predate the infection). Cell type and time point are not known.

This chain connects TRBV5-1 to TRBJ1-1; D unresolved. The CDR3 is 14 residues long. With 3 bases removed from V and 3 bases from J, the gap between germline ends came to 12 bases. CDR1 is SGHRS and CDR2 is YFSETQ in the germline V gene. The CDR3 loop reads CASSSWGSDTEAFF. In nucleotides, the CDR3 is TGCGCCAGCAGCTCCTGGGGATCGGACACTGAAGCTTTCTTT. The full variable domain, rest sourced from reference TRBV5-1 and TRBJ1-1, is KAGVTQTPRYLIKTRGQQVTLSCSPISGHRSVSWYQQTPGQGLQFLFEYFSETQRNKGNFPGRFSGRQFSNSRSEMNVSTLELGDSALYLCASSSWGSDTEAFFGQGTRLTVV.

This clonotype was found a few times. The rearrangement joins TRBV5-5 to TRBJ2-7; TRBD2 matches at 9 bases. The J segment lost 2 bases and the V segment lost 0 bases, leaving 6 bases of the junction unmatched. The CDR3 spans 16 residues. Germline assignment: CDR1 SGHKS and CDR2 YYEKEE (reference sequence). The CDR3 DNA reads as TGTGCCAGCAGCTTGGGTTCTAGCGGGGCGACCTACGAGCAGTACTTC. Amino acids: CASSLGSSGATYEQYF.

This clonotype turned up a few times. The rearrangement links TRBV12-5 to TRBJ2-1, with D possibly being TRBD1 (5 bases). This CDR3 is 13 amino acids long. Looked up from germline, CDR1 is LGHNT and CDR2 is FRNRAP. V gave up 2 bases and J gave up 9 bases, with 11 bases separating them. The CDR3 loop reads CASGLLQDSEQFF. For the CDR3, the DNA is TGTGCTAGTGGTTTGCTACAGGATAGTGAGCAGTTCTTC.

This chain joins TRBV18 and TRBJ1-5; D is uncertain. Germline V lookup: CDR1 KGHSH, CDR2 LQKENI. Deletions cut 3 bases from V and 6 bases from J, with 6 bases between. The CDR3 covers 12 residues. The CDR3 region has the DNA TGTGCCAGCTCACCGTCGGGTCAGCCCCAGCATTTT. Amino acid sequence: CASSPSGQPQHF.

V gene TRBV5-6 combines with J gene TRBJ2-7, with 7 bases fitting TRBD1. J lost 5 bases, V lost 4 bases, and 6 bases had no gene match. The CDR3 has 13 amino acids. Germline V gene sequence: CDR1 SGHDT, CDR2 YYEEEE. Written as DNA, the CDR3 is TGTGCCAGCAGCCGAGGGACAGAACACGAGCAGTACTTC. As protein: CASSRGTEHEQYF.

This clonotype occurred a few times. The V call is TRBV7-8, the J call TRBJ2-2; 8 bases are a match to TRBD2. The junction had 9 bases not matched to a gene; V was cut back by 5 bases and J by 1 base. The CDR3 sequence is 17 residues long. The germline CDR1 and CDR2 sequences are SGHVS and FQNEAQ. The CDR3 nucleotides read TGTGCCAGCAGCCGCGGTCGGCTAGCGGGGAACACCGGGGAGCTGTTTTTT. This gives the protein CASSRGRLAGNTGELFF.

This clonotype was seen ten or more times. This sequence joins TRBV15 and TRBJ2-7; TRBD2 aligns across 7 bases. Germline-derived CDR1 and CDR2 are LNHNV and YYDKDF (reference sequence). V gave up 6 bases and J gave up 3 bases; unmatched junction bases: 8. This CDR3 region has 14 residues. The CDR3 region is CATSALGGYYEQYF. CDR3 coding DNA: TGTGCCACCAGTGCTCTCGGGGGGTACTACGAGCAGTACTTC.

This clonotype occurred a few times. The CDR3 nucleotides read TGTGCCAGCAGCTTAGCTTCGACAGGGAGGGCTGAAGCTTTCTTT. It codes for CASSLASTGRAEAFF. The rearrangement links TRBV7-9 to TRBJ1-1, with 7 bases fitting TRBD1. In germline, CDR1 is SEHNR, CDR2 FQNEAQ (reference sequence). The CDR3 is 15 residues long. The junction had 7 bases not matched to a gene; V was cut back by 0 bases and J by 6 bases.

This chain connects TRBV7-9 to TRBJ1-2; 7 bases match TRBD1. The J segment lost 1 base and the V segment lost 1 base, leaving 6 bases of the junction unmatched. CDR3 size: 16 residues. The germline V gene encodes CDR1 SEHNR and CDR2 FQNEAQ (reference sequence). The CDR3 bases are TGTGCCAGCAGCTTAGGAACACAGGGGTTTAACTATGGCTACACCTTC. It encodes CASSLGTQGFNYGYTF. The variable domain in full, completed from reference TRBV7-9 and TRBJ1-2, reads DTGVSQNPRHKITKRGQNVTFRCDPISEHNRLYWYRQTLGQGPEFLTYFQNEAQLEKSRLLSDRFSAERPKGSFSTLEIQRTEQGDSAMYLCASSLGTQGFNYGYTFGSGTRLTVV.

The CDR3 DNA reads as TGTGCCAGCAGTTTAACAAGTAGCAATCAGCCCCAGCATTTT. As protein: CASSLTSSNQPQHF. The gene calls are TRBV12-3 or TRBV12-4 and TRBJ1-5; no firm D call. The CDR3 loop spans 14 amino acids. Trimming stripped 2 bases from V and 0 bases from J, with 5 bases between.

The chain carries TRBV4-1 and TRBJ2-7; no definite D call. The CDR3 length is 13 residues. Trimming took off 1 base at V and 2 bases at J, with 6 bases between the two ends. Germline CDR1 is MGHRA and CDR2 is YSYEKL. CDR3 coding DNA: TGCGCCAGCAGCCAAGGCGAGACCTACGAGCAGTACTTC. It translates to CASSQGETYEQYF.

DNA for the CDR3: TGTGCCAGCAGCGCACGGGGGCGCGGGACAGATACGCAGTATTTT. Translation gives CASSARGRGTDTQYF. The chain couples TRBV7-9 to TRBJ2-3; D is perhaps TRBD1 or TRBD2 (6 bases each). This CDR3 has 15 residues. V lost 5 bases to trimming and J lost 3 bases, with 15 bases between them. Germline assignment: CDR1 SEHNR and CDR2 FQNEAQ (reference sequence).

This clonotype has more than one count but fewer than ten. The V call is TRBV15, the J call TRBJ1-2, with TRBD1 identical over 8 bases. The ends lost 8 bases at V and 8 bases at J; junction bases unmatched: 10. CDR1 is LNHNV, CDR2 YYDKDF, per germline (reference sequence). The CDR3 runs to 13 residues. The CDR3 loop reads CATAKQGERGYTF. CDR3 DNA sequence: TGTGCCACCGCTAAACAGGGGGAACGCGGCTACACCTTC.

The J gene is TRBJ2-6, the V gene TRBV9; possibly TRBD1 or TRBD2 for D (5 bases each). The CDR3 has 19 residues. The V end was cut by 3 bases, the J end by 5 bases, with 24 bases between. Germline lookup yields CDR1 SGDLS and CDR2 YYNGEE. CDR3 bases: TGTGCCAGCAGCGAGTCGGCTCCGGGACCCTGGACGAGGGCCAACGTCCTGACTTTC. It encodes CASSESAPGPWTRANVLTF.

This clonotype showed up just a few times. This sequence joins TRBV6-1 and TRBJ1-1, with D uncertain. Trimming pared 7 bases from V and 4 bases from J, leaving 13 bases between. The CDR3 is 13 amino acids. From germline, CDR1 is MNHNS and CDR2 SASEGT. The CDR3 DNA reads TGTGCCAGCATGGAGCGGTCGGGCACTGAAGCTTTCTTT. Its protein is CASMERSGTEAFF.

This rearrangement joins TRBV7-6 to TRBJ2-3, with 11 bases fitting TRBD2. CDR1 SGHVS and CDR2 FNYEAQ come from the germline V gene. The junction had 6 bases not matched to a gene; V was cut back by 4 bases and J by 0 bases. The CDR3 extends over 17 amino acids. The CDR3 region has the DNA TGTGCCAGCAGCTCCGGGACTAGCGGCTCGAGCACAGATACGCAGTATTTT. Its translation is CASSSGTSGSSTDTQYF. The whole variable domain, remainder taken from reference TRBV7-6 and TRBJ2-3, is GAGVSQSPRYKVTKRGQDVALRCDPISGHVSLYWYRQALGQGPEFLTYFNYEAQQDKSGLPNDRFSAERPEGSISTLTIQRTEQRDSAMYRCASSSGTSGSSTDTQYFGPGTRLTVL.

There are a few counts of this clonotype. V is TRBV5-1 and J is TRBJ2-3; D ambiguous. Germline CDR1 is SGHRS and CDR2 is YFSETQ. V lost 0 bases, J lost 0 bases, and 8 bases lay in between. The CDR3 extends over 15 amino acids. The CDR3 nucleotides are TGCGCCAGCAGCTTGGCCCCGCCTAGCACAGATACGCAGTATTTT. Amino acids: CASSLAPPSTDTQYF. Variable domain in full (rest from reference TRBV5-1 and TRBJ2-3): KAGVTQTPRYLIKTRGQQVTLSCSPISGHRSVSWYQQTPGQGLQFLFEYFSETQRNKGNFPGRFSGRQFSNSRSEMNVSTLELGDSALYLCASSLAPPSTDTQYFGPGTRLTVL.

CDR3 in amino acids: CASSEMAVSGEQFF. The CDR3 nucleotides read TGTGCCAGCAGCGAGATGGCGGTGTCCGGTGAGCAGTTCTTC. J is TRBJ2-1 and V is TRBV9; D not resolved. The CDR3 is made up of 14 amino acids. Trimming removed 3 bases from V and 9 bases from J, with 16 bases in between. Germline CDR1 and CDR2: SGDLS and YYNGEE. Variable domain in full (rest from reference TRBV9 and TRBJ2-1): DSGVTQTPKHLITATGQRVTLRCSPRSGDLSVYWYQQSLDQGLQFLIQYYNGEERAKGNILERFSAQQFPDLHSELNLSSLELGDSALYFCASSEMAVSGEQFFGPGTRLTVL.

The V and J genes are TRBV9 and TRBJ2-3; 13 bases fit TRBD2. The V and J ends lost 4 bases and 7 bases, in that order; junction bases with no gene match: 12. Looked up from germline, CDR1 is SGDLS and CDR2 is YYNGEE. The CDR3 runs 17 residues. The CDR3 reads CASSPRLAGGGMNTQYF. As DNA, the CDR3 is TGTGCCAGCAGCCCCAGACTAGCGGGGGGTGGGATGAATACGCAGTATTTT. Full variable domain (outside the CDR3, taken from reference TRBV9 and TRBJ2-3): DSGVTQTPKHLITATGQRVTLRCSPRSGDLSVYWYQQSLDQGLQFLIQYYNGEERAKGNILERFSAQQFPDLHSELNLSSLELGDSALYFCASSPRLAGGGMNTQYFGPGTRLTVL.

The rearrangement uses TRBV21-1 and TRBJ2-1; the table's D call, TRBD1, was not checked against the DNA. TRBV21-1 is a pseudogene locus. The CDR3 consists of 17 residues. The CDR3 coding sequence is TGTGCCAGCAGCAAAGGCAAGCGGGGGACACCCTGGGATGAGCAGTTCTTC. Translation: CASSKGKRGTPWDEQFF.

The rearrangement uses TRBV9 and TRBJ1-1; D is ambiguous. V lost 3 bases and J lost 1, with 10 bases in between. The germline gives CDR1 SGDLS, CDR2 YYNGEE. This CDR3 is built from 14 residues. The CDR3 DNA sequence: TGTGCCAGCAGCGCCGGACGGTGGAACACTGAAGCTTTCTTT. Protein sequence: CASSAGRWNTEAFF.

The CDR3 is CASSQQANTEAFF. The CDR3 coding sequence is TGTGCCAGCTCACAGCAGGCGAACACTGAAGCTTTCTTT. This chain links TRBV11-3 with TRBJ1-1, with D hard to call. V gave up 8 bases and J gave up 1 base, with 11 bases separating them. The CDR3 length is 13 residues. Germline lookup yields CDR1 SGHNT and CDR2 YENEEA.

CDR3 DNA: TGTGCCAGCAGTTACGGGTCCGGATATGGCTACACCTTC. The encoded protein is CASSYGSGYGYTF. This chain joins TRBV27 and TRBJ1-2; D gene unclear. The CDR3 is 13 residues long. The V gene's germline CDR1 is MNHEY and CDR2 SMNVEV (reference sequence). V lost 4 bases to trimming and J lost 5 bases, with 11 bases between them.